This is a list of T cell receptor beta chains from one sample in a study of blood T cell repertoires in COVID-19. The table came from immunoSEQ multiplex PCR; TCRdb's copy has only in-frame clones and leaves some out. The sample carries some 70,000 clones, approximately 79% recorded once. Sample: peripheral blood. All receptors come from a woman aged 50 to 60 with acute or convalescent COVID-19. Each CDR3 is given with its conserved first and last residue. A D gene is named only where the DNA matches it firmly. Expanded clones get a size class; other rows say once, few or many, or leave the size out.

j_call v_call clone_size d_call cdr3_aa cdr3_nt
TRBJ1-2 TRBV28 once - CASSLSLYEGYGYTF TGTGCCAGCAGTTTATCTTTATACGAGGGTTATGGCTACACCTTC
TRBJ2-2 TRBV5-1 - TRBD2 CASSGLAVNTGELFF TGCGCCAGCAGTGGACTAGCGGTAAACACCGGGGAGCTGTTTTTT
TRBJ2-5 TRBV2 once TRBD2 CASHDPGLAGGLQETQYF TGTGCCAGCCACGACCCGGGACTAGCGGGGGGCCTACAAGAGACCCAGTACTTC
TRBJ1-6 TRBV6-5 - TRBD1 CASSRGENNSPLHF TGTGCCAGCAGCAGGGGGGAGAATAATTCACCCCTCCACTTT
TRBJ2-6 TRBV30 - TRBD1 CAWSTGVLSGANVLTF TGTGCCTGGTCGACAGGGGTCCTATCTGGGGCCAACGTCCTGACTTTC
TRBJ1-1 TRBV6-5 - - CASSYSRLQNTEAFF TGTGCCAGCAGTTACTCGAGACTCCAGAACACTGAAGCTTTCTTT
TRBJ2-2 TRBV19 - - CASSIIRSAGELFF TGTGCCAGTAGTATAATTAGGAGCGCCGGGGAGCTGTTTTTT
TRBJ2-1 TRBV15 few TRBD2 CATSRTSGSGNEQFF TGTGCCACCAGCAGAACTAGCGGGAGTGGCAATGAGCAGTTCTTC
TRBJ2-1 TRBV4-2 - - CASSQTGATYNEQFF TGTGCCAGCAGCCAAACTGGGGCCACATACAATGAGCAGTTCTTC
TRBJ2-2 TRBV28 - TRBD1 CASSYSPGQGNTGELFF TGTGCCAGCAGTTACTCCCCGGGACAGGGGAACACCGGGGAGCTGTTTTTT
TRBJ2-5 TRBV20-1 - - CSASLGGSWGSQETQYF TGCAGTGCTAGTTTGGGAGGTAGCTGGGGCTCACAAGAGACCCAGTACTTC
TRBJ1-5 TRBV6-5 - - CASSYTSGQPQHF TGTGCCAGCAGTTATACCAGTGGCCAGCCCCAGCATTTT
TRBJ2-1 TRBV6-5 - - CASSYQAGSYNEQFF TGTGCCAGCAGTTACCAGGCGGGCTCCTACAATGAGCAGTTCTTC
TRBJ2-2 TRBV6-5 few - CASSYLFGELFF TGTGCCAGCAGTTATCTTTTCGGGGAGCTGTTTTTT